The 14 T cell receptor beta chains below come from one sample, sequenced in a study of CD8 T cells in ankylosing spondylitis. TCRdb itself ran the 5' RACE reads through MiXCR, one entry per CDR3 protein. The table lists a few hundred thousand distinct CDR3 sequences, around 11% of them singletons. The sequencing input was blood, either unsorted or a sorted T cell fraction (not recorded which). The origin of the receptors is a male donor with ankylosing spondylitis or in good health (not recorded which).

As concerns this clonotype: An end of the junction differs from the germline gene, which may be a read error. The rearrangement joins TRBV12-3 or TRBV12-4 to TRBJ2-1; D not resolved. The CDR3 sequence is 12 residues long. The CDR3 region is CTSSPWDNEQFF. CDR3 in DNA: TGTACCAGCAGCCCCTGGGACAATGAGCAGTTCTTC.

About this clonotype itself: It may be a read error: a sequence one base away is much more abundant. V gene TRBV3-1 combines with J gene TRBJ2-5; D might be TRBD1 (6 bases). CDR3 size: 13 residues. Germline V gives CDR1 LGHDT, CDR2 YNNKEL (reference sequence). CDR3 sequence: CASEGRTEEIQYF. CDR3 nucleotide sequence: TGTGCCAGCGAAGGTAGGACAGAAGAGATCCAGTACTTC.

With respect to this clonotype: A much larger clonotype is one base distant, so this may be a read error. The gene calls are TRBV3-1 and TRBJ1-1; maybe TRBD1 (5 bases). Germline V gene sequence: CDR1 LGHDT, CDR2 YNNKEL (reference sequence). The CDR3 consists of 15 residues. DNA for the CDR3: TGTGTCAGCAGCCACCGGCGGGGCCAGAACACTGAAGCTTTCTTT. Its protein is CVSSHRRGQNTEAFF.

This clonotype has a count of ten or more. V is TRBV5-1 and J is TRBJ2-2; TRBD1 aligns across 7 bases. The germline V gene has CDR1 SGHRS and CDR2 YFSETQ. The CDR3 sequence is 15 residues long. Unmatched junction bases numbered 7, after V lost 4 bases and J lost 4 bases. Here the CDR3 reads CASSNRQGSTGELFF. In DNA form, the CDR3 reads TGCGCCAGCAGCAACCGACAGGGAAGCACCGGGGAGCTGTTTTTT.

In this sample, this clonotype turned up many times. The chain is built from TRBV5-1 and TRBJ1-1; D is uncertain. Germline V gene sequence: CDR1 SGHRS, CDR2 YFSETQ. Trimming removed 3 bases from V and 6 bases from J, with 15 bases in between. The CDR3 covers 14 residues. The CDR3 nucleotides read TGCGCCAGCAGCTCGGATTTAGGTTCGTCTGAAGCTTTCTTT. Encoded protein: CASSSDLGSSEAFF.

This clonotype has ten or more counts. The chain has TRBV15 and TRBJ2-1; D is perhaps TRBD2 (5 bases). Trimming left V 5 bases short and J 6 bases short, with 20 bases between. Germline V gene sequence: CDR1 LNHNV, CDR2 YYDKDF (reference sequence). There are 16 residues in the CDR3. The DNA of the CDR3 is TGTGCCACCAGCCACCCGGGGTTGAGTTCGTCCAATGAGCAGTTCTTC. Protein sequence: CATSHPGLSSSNEQFF.

This chain uses TRBV5-3 with TRBJ1-1, with D perhaps TRBD1 (5 bases). TRBV5-3 carries the ORF label, with uncertain function. V gave up 0 bases and J gave up 1 base, with 10 bases separating them. The CDR3 contains 15 residues. The CDR3 spells CARSLGQRENTEAFF. The CDR3 region has the DNA TGTGCCAGAAGCTTGGGACAGCGGGAGAACACTGAAGCTTTCTTT.

The V gene is TRBV12-3 or TRBV12-4, the J gene TRBJ2-2; maybe TRBD1 (5 bases). Trimming left V 7 bases short and J 5 bases short, with 17 bases between. CDR3 length: 15 residues. CDR3 nucleotides: TGTGCCAGCATCCCAGGGCAGGGTGGGACCGGGGAGCTGTTTTTT. Translated, it gives CASIPGQGGTGELFF.

In this sample, this clonotype turned up many times. The V and J genes are TRBV12-3 or TRBV12-4 and TRBJ2-3; 8 bases fit TRBD2. The CDR3 is 16 amino acids. The junction had 6 bases not matched to a gene; V was cut back by 4 bases and J by 0 bases. The DNA for the CDR3 is TGTGCCAGCAGTTCCATTCAGCGGGGGAGCACAGATACGCAGTATTTT. This codes for CASSSIQRGSTDTQYF.

This clonotype was picked up many times. The chain is built from TRBV9 and TRBJ2-5; 7 bases agree with TRBD1. With 0 bases clipped from V and 2 bases from J, the junction kept 7 bases outside the gene matches. The CDR3 consists of 16 residues. Germline V CDR1 and CDR2: SGDLS, YYNGEE. CDR3 protein: CASSVANRQGQETQYF. The CDR3 DNA is TGTGCCAGCAGCGTAGCCAATAGACAGGGACAAGAGACCCAGTACTTC. The full variable domain, rest sourced from reference TRBV9 and TRBJ2-5, is DSGVTQTPKHLITATGQRVTLRCSPRSGDLSVYWYQQSLDQGLQFLIQYYNGEERAKGNILERFSAQQFPDLHSELNLSSLELGDSALYFCASSVANRQGQETQYFGPGTRLLVL.

The chain links TRBV5-1 to TRBJ2-5; TRBD2 agrees at 10 bases. The CDR3 loop spans 16 amino acids. The V gene end was trimmed by 4 bases and the J gene end by 2 bases; junction bases not matched to a gene: 8. Germline V gene lookup returns CDR1 SGHRS and CDR2 YFSETQ. The CDR3 DNA reads TGCGCCAGCAGCCCTAGACTAGCGGGTGGACAAGAGACCCAGTACTTC. Its protein product is CASSPRLAGGQETQYF.

This clonotype appeared many times. The V and J genes are TRBV6-4 and TRBJ2-1; 10 nucleotides agree with TRBD2. The germline V gene has CDR1 MRHNA and CDR2 SNTAGT. Unmatched junction bases numbered 4, after V lost 2 bases and J lost 6 bases. The CDR3 runs 15 residues. CDR3 in DNA: TGTGCCAGCAGTGACCAGCGGGAGGGAGGCAATGAGCAGTTCTTC. Its protein is CASSDQREGGNEQFF.

The sample holds many counts of this clonotype. The chain uses TRBV20-1 and TRBJ2-1; 10 bases are shared with TRBD2. The ends lost 4 bases at V and 5 bases at J; junction bases unmatched: 11. Germline V CDR1 and CDR2: DFQATT, SNEGSKA (reference sequence). The CDR3 is 16 residues long. As DNA, the CDR3 is TGCAGTGCTACCAGACTTGACAGCGGGGGGGACAATGAGCAGTTCTTC. The encoded protein is CSATRLDSGGDNEQFF.

This clonotype was recorded at least ten times. The chain has TRBV29-1 and TRBJ2-2; no reliable D call. The CDR3 is 13 amino acids. V lost 8 bases and J lost 5, with 15 bases in between. Germline CDR1 is SQVTM and CDR2 is ANQGSEA. Here the CDR3 reads CSSLLPETGELFF. In DNA, the CDR3 is TGCAGCAGTCTTTTGCCGGAAACCGGGGAGCTGTTTTTT.